This T cell receptor (beta chain) was profiled in a study of T cell changes during pregnancy in multiple sclerosis. The CDR3 extends over 15 amino acids. Germline V gene sequence: CDR1 SGHDN, CDR2 FVKESK. Trimming took 0 bases from V and 5 from J, leaving 13 bases between them. Here immunoSEQ multiplex PCR was the method, and the copy in TCRdb shows in-frame clones only, minus some. The sample holds approximately 84,000 clones; about 95% are singletons and the top ten take over 2%. This clone has more than one count but fewer than ten. The sequencing used peripheral blood, collected in the third trimester of pregnancy. This clonotype was sampled from a female donor with multiple sclerosis, enrolled in a pregnancy study. The chain couples TRBV14 to TRBJ1-1, with a tentative D call TRBD1 (6 bases). The CDR3 DNA follows: TGTGCCAGCAGCCAAGATAAGGCAGGGGTAACTGAAGCTTTCTTT. This codes for CASSQDKAGVTEAFF.